These 5 T cell receptor beta chains were all obtained from the same sample, sequenced in a study of cytomegalovirus exposure and HLA in healthy donors. PCR primers comprised 60 Vbeta and 13 Jbeta primers. This table comes from immunoSEQ multiplex PCR, and its TCRdb copy is limited to in-frame clones, with some not included. The repertoire holds roughly 150,000 clones, 70% to 90% seen once, with 1.5% to 2% in the top ten. Sequencing was performed on PBMCs. All receptors derive from a woman aged 18-29 years in good health and CMV-seronegative.

V gene TRBV27 combines with J gene TRBJ2-3; D possibly corresponds to TRBD1 (5 bases). The CDR3 is made up of 18 amino acids. The germline V and J ends were trimmed by 3 bases and 0 bases, with 19 bases remaining between them. Germline CDR1 MNHEY, CDR2 SMNVEV (reference sequence). The CDR3 nucleotides read TGTGCCAGCAGTTTCAGGGTTTGGCAGGGAACTAGCACAGATACGCAGTATTTT. This codes for CASSFRVWQGTSTDTQYF.

This sequence joins TRBV28 and TRBJ1-5, with a weak D call TRBD1 (5 bases). With 3 bases removed from V and 3 bases from J, the gap between germline ends came to 12 bases. This CDR3 spans 15 amino acids. The germline V gene encodes CDR1 MDHEN and CDR2 SYDVKM. The CDR3 DNA is TGTGCCAGCAGTTTTAGTCGACAGTTCAATCAGCCCCAGCATTTT. Protein sequence: CASSFSRQFNQPQHF.

The chain joins TRBV28 to TRBJ1-5; D is undetermined. CDR3 length equals 15 residues. V lost 6 bases and J 2 bases, leaving 14 bases between the germline ends. Germline CDR1 is MDHEN and CDR2 is SYDVKM. Written as DNA, the CDR3 is TGTGCCAGCAGCAAACTCACCGTGGGCAATCAGCCCCAGCATTTT. It codes for CASSKLTVGNQPQHF.

The chain employs TRBV28 and TRBJ2-1; 8 positions agree with TRBD2. The CDR3 covers 16 residues. The V and J ends lost 6 bases and 6 bases, in that order; junction bases with no gene match: 13. Germline V CDR1 and CDR2: MDHEN, SYDVKM. The chain's CDR3 is CASRSPGLGAFNEQFF. As DNA, the CDR3 is TGTGCCAGCAGATCCCCGGGACTAGGAGCCTTCAATGAGCAGTTCTTC.

The chain links TRBV13 to TRBJ2-3; D is uncertain. V was shortened by 6 bases and J by 5 bases, with 18 bases between the two germline ends. CDR1 and CDR2 from the germline V gene are PRHDT and FYEKMQ (reference sequence). The CDR3 consists of 15 residues. The CDR3 DNA reads TGTGCCAGCAGTTTCGGCGGCTCAATGCAAGATACGCAGTATTTT. It codes for CASSFGGSMQDTQYF. The full variable domain, with the rest looked up from reference TRBV13 and TRBJ2-3, is AAGVIQSPRHLIKEKRETATLKCYPIPRHDTVYWYQQGPGQDPQFLISFYEKMQSDKGSIPDRFSAQQFSDYHSELNMSSLELGDSALYFCASSFGGSMQDTQYFGPGTRLTVL.